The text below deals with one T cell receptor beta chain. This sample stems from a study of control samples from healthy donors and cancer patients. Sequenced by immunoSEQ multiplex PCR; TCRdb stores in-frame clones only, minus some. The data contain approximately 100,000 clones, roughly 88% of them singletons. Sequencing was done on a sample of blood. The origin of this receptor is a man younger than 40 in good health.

Here the CDR3 reads CASSQDLASGETQYF. The CDR3 nucleotides are TGTGCCAGCAGCCAAGATCTCGCCTCGGGTGAGACCCAGTACTTC. The chain couples TRBV3-1 (or the pseudogene TRBV3-2) to TRBJ2-5; D gene ambiguous. Germline lookup yields CDR1 LGHDT and CDR2 YNNKEL (reference sequence). The CDR3 covers 15 residues. V lost 0 bases to trimming and J lost 5 bases, with 13 bases between them.